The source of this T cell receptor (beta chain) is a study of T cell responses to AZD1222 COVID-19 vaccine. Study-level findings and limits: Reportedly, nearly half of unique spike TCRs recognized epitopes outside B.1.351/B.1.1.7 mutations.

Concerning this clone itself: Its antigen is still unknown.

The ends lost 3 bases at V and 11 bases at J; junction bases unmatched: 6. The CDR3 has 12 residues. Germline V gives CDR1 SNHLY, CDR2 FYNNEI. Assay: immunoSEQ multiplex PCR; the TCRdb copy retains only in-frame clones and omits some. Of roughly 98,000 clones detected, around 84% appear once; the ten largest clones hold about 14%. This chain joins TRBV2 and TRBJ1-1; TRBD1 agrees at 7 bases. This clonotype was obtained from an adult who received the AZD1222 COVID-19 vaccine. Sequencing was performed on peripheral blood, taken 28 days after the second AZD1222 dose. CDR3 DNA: TGTGCCAGCAGTGAGCCGACAGGGACTGCTTTCTTT. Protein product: CASSEPTGTAFF.